This T cell receptor (beta chain) was sequenced for a study of T cell repertoires in cytomegalovirus infection. There are a few counts of this clonotype. TCRdb reanalysed the reads using MiXCR and keeps one entry per CDR3 protein. The sample holds approximately 150,000 distinct CDR3 sequences; 5.5% to 8% are singletons and the top ten take roughly 18%. V was clipped by 0 bases and J by 8 bases; unmatched bases: 5. Germline V gives CDR1 KGHSH, CDR2 LQKENI. CDR3 size: 15 residues. This rearrangement joins TRBV18 to TRBJ1-3, with 9 bases matching TRBD1. The material sequenced was PBMCs. This TCR was sampled from a human donor in good health (CMV status not recorded). Some clones in this sample may be carry-over from other donors' samples. CDR3 residues: CASSPPGQGRYTIYF. The CDR3 region has the DNA TGTGCCAGCTCACCACCCGGACAGGGGAGATACACCATATATTTT.